The source of this TCR beta chain is a study of blood T cell repertoires in COVID-19. Whole-study context: Sites in the United States, Italy and Spain provided acute and convalescent COVID-19 samples.

Germline loops: CDR1 SNHLY, CDR2 FYNNEI. V lost 1 base to trimming and J lost 10 bases, with 14 bases between them. CDR3 length: 14 residues. Source study methods: How many nucleated cells were present was estimated from reference gene primer amplification. Profiling relied on immunoSEQ multiplex PCR, and the TCRdb table lists in-frame clones only, not all of them. V and J calls and clone size follow that table, whereas D and trimming were derived from the DNA. The sample comprises around 200,000 clones, 80% to 90% of which are singletons, and roughly 3.5% rests with the top ten. Sequenced sample: peripheral blood. V and J are TRBV2 and TRBJ1-5; D not certain. The clonotype was recovered from a man between 60 and 70 years old with acute or convalescent COVID-19. CDR3 sequence reads: CASSEVGGRGPQHF. The CDR3 DNA reads TGTGCCAGCAGTGAAGTGGGTGGCCGGGGACCCCAGCATTTT. Looking up the rest from reference TRBV2 and TRBJ1-5 gives the full variable domain: EPEVTQTPSHQVTQMGQEVILRCVPISNHLYFYWYRQILGQKVEFLVSFYNNEISEKSEIFDDQFSVERPDGSNFTLKIRSTKLEDSAMYFCASSEVGGRGPQHFGDGTRLSIL.